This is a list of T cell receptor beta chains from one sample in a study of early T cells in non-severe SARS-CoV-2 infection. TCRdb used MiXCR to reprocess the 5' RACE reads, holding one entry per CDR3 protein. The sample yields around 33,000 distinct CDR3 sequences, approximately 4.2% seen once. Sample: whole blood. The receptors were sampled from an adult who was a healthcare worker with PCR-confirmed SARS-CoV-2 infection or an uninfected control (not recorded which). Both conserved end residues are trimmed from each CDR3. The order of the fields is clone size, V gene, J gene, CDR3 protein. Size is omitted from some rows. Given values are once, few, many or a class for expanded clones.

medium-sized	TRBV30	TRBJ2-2	AWGPNTGELF
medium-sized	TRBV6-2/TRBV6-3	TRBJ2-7	ASSRIGGPYEQY
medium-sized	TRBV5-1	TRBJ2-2	ASSFREPANTGELF
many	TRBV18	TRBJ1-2	ASSPGGEYGYT
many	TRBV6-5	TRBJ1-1	ASSYPPPGEAF
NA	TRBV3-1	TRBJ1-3	ASSQLSENTIY
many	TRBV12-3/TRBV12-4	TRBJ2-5	ASSLGFAETQY
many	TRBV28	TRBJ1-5	ASRGAGNQPQH
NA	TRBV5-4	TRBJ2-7	ASSLGHGGDYEQY
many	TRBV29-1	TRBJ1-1	SINRGGTEAF
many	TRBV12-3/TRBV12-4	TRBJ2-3	ASRRLAGLTDTQY
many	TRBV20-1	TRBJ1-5	SAGETGLAAQPQH
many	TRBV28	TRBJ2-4	ASSLPNEGDIQY
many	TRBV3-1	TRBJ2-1	ASSRNSGTSANEQF
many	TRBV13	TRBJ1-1	ASSLNGLNTEAF
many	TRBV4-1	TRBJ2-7	ASSPGQGLGEQY
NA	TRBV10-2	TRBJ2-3	ASSLGTTLAGDTQY
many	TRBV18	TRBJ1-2	ASSGDYGYT
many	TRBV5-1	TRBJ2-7	ASSLGLAGNYEQY
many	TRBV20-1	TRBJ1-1	SARRTGFSSNTEAF
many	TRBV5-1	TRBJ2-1	ASSPLQAQRQNNEQF
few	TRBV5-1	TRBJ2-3	ASSFNRVSSTDTQY
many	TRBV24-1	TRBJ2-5	ATQAGTVLTPQY
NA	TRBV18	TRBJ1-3	ASSPLPDWTNGNTIY
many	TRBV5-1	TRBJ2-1	ASSLASGGPLDEQF